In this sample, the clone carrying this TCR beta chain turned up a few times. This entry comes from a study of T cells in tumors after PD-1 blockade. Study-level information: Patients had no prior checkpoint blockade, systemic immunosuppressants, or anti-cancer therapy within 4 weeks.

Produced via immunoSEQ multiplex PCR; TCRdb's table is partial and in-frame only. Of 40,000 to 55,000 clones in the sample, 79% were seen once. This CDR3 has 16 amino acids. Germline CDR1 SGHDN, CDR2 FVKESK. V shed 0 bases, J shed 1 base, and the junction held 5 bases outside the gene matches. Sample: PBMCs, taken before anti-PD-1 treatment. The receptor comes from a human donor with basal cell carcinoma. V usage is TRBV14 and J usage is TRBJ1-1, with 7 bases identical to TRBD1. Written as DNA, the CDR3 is TGTGCCAGCAGCCAAGAAGTGGGACAGCGGAACACTGAAGCTTTCTTT. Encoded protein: CASSQEVGQRNTEAFF.